The rows below give T cell receptor beta chains drawn from one sample of a study of resident and recirculating memory T cells in vitiligo. Data came from immunoSEQ multiplex PCR; TCRdb stores just in-frame clones and leaves some out. In the table there are roughly 80,000 clones, around 92% of which are singletons. Sequences were obtained from blood. The receptors here all came from a male donor with vitiligo. CDR3s include the opening cysteine and the closing phenylalanine or tryptophan. A D gene is named only where the DNA matches it firmly. The size entry is marked missing in some rows and otherwise reads once, few, many or a size class.

cdr3_length	v_call	d_call	j_call	clone_size	cdr3_nt	cdr3_aa
12	TRBV2	TRBD1	TRBJ2-7	.	TGTGCCAGCAGTGGGGACAGCTACGAGCAGTACTTC	CASSGDSYEQYF
13	TRBV28	.	TRBJ1-1	few	TGTGCCAGCAGTTTCAGTGCGGGCACTGAAGCTTTCTTT	CASSFSAGTEAFF
15	TRBV4-1	.	TRBJ2-5	once	TGCGCCAGCAGCCAATTAGCGGCGGCGTGGGAGACCCAGTACTTC	CASSQLAAAWETQYF
15	TRBV6-6	TRBD1	TRBJ1-2	once	TGTGCCAGCACTCCTTTGACAGGGCTTTTGGCTGGCTACACCTTC	CASTPLTGLLAGYTF
18	TRBV5-1	.	TRBJ2-1	.	TGCGCCAGCAGCTCCCCCGTGGGCCGTGCGCGACTAGGCGATGAGCAGTTCTTC	CASSSPVGRARLGDEQFF
13	TRBV29-1	TRBD1	TRBJ2-7	.	TGCAGCGTTGAGGACAGGGCGGGTTACGAGCAGTACTTC	CSVEDRAGYEQYF
12	TRBV27	.	TRBJ2-2	.	TGTGCCAGCAGTTTCCCGTCCGGGGAGCTGTTTTTT	CASSFPSGELFF
15	TRBV5-1	TRBD2	TRBJ2-1	.	TGCGCCAGCACCCTCGGGGGTAGCGGGAGTGGTGAGCAGTTCTTC	CASTLGGSGSGEQFF
16	TRBV19	TRBD1	TRBJ2-7	.	TGTGCCAGTAGTTTCACTTTCCGGGACAGGGGCGACGAGCAGTACTTC	CASSFTFRDRGDEQYF
16	TRBV7-9	TRBD1	TRBJ1-2	once	TGTGCCAGCAGCTCAGCTCAGGGGGAGATAAACTATGGCTACACCTTC	CASSSAQGEINYGYTF
16	TRBV7-2	TRBD1	TRBJ2-1	.	TGTGCCAGCAGCCCCTCGTCCCGACAGGGTAACAATGAGCAGTTCTTC	CASSPSSRQGNNEQFF
13	TRBV7-3	TRBD1	TRBJ1-1	.	TGTGCCAGCAGCTCCCGGGACAGGGGGTGGGCTTTCTTT	CASSSRDRGWAFF
16	TRBV9	TRBD1	TRBJ2-2	.	TGTGCCAGCAGCGTCGAGGGACAGGGGAACACCGGGGAGCTGTTTTTT	CASSVEGQGNTGELFF
14	TRBV11-1	.	TRBJ2-1	once	TGTGCCAGCAGCTTCGGGTCCTCCTACAATGAGCAGTTCTTC	CASSFGSSYNEQFF
14	TRBV4-1	.	TRBJ1-1	.	TGCGCCAGCAGCCAAACCAGGGGGAACACTGAAGCTTTCTTT	CASSQTRGNTEAFF
18	TRBV11-3	TRBD1	TRBJ2-1	.	TGTGCCACCACGACCGGGACAGGGGGTTATTTAACCTACAATGAGCAGTTCTTC	CATTTGTGGYLTYNEQFF
14	TRBV4-1	TRBD2	TRBJ2-1	few	TGCGCCAGCAGCCCCTTGACTAGCGGGAATGAGCAGTTCTTC	CASSPLTSGNEQFF
14	TRBV9	.	TRBJ1-3	.	TGTGCCAGCAATCGGAGGGGCGGGGGAAACACCATATATTTT	CASNRRGGGNTIYF
13	TRBV11-2	.	TRBJ1-1	.	TGTGCCAGCAGCCTGGACTTTCGCACTGAAGCTTTCTTT	CASSLDFRTEAFF
13	TRBV27	.	TRBJ2-7	.	TGTGCCAGCAGGACTTCCAATATCGACGAGCAGTACTTC	CASRTSNIDEQYF
17	TRBV10-1	TRBD2	TRBJ2-1	.	TGCGCCAGCAGTGAACTAGCGGGATCTAGAGTGGGAAATGAGCAGTTCTTC	CASSELAGSRVGNEQFF
15	TRBV30	.	TRBJ2-2	.	TGTGCCTGGAGCTGGGTGACAGCGAACACCGGGGAGCTGTTTTTT	CAWSWVTANTGELFF
14	TRBV11-2	.	TRBJ2-5	.	TGTGCCAGCAGCCCAAGGACTCTTGGGGAGACCCAGTACTTC	CASSPRTLGETQYF
16	TRBV5-1	TRBD1	TRBJ1-1	once	TGCGCCAGCAGCTTCGAGCCGACAGGGTTGAACACTGAAGCTTTCTTT	CASSFEPTGLNTEAFF
15	TRBV7-3	.	TRBJ2-1	.	TGTGCCAGCAGCTTAAAGACAGTTGCCTACAATGAGCAGTTCTTC	CASSLKTVAYNEQFF
14	TRBV7-6	.	TRBJ2-7	.	TGTGCCAGCAGCTTAGAAGAGGGCCGGTACGAGCAGTACTTC	CASSLEEGRYEQYF
13	TRBV27	TRBD2	TRBJ2-3	.	TGTGCCAGCAGTTCGGGAGGGGATAATACGCAGTATTTT	CASSSGGDNTQYF
16	TRBV7-9	TRBD2	TRBJ2-5	.	TGTGCCAGCAGCTTAATGTCTAGCGGGTTCCGGGAGACCCAGTACTTC	CASSLMSSGFRETQYF
14	TRBV19	.	TRBJ1-2	.	TGTGCCAGTGCCTATGGGGTTGGGAGCTATGGCTACACCTTC	CASAYGVGSYGYTF
15	TRBV7-9	TRBD2	TRBJ2-7	.	TGTGCCAGCAGTCCTTTACTAGCGGCAAACTACGAGCAGTACTTC	CASSPLLAANYEQYF
14	TRBV19	TRBD2	TRBJ2-1	once	TGTGCCAGTGGGAGCGGGAGGTCCTACAATGAGCAGTTCTTC	CASGSGRSYNEQFF
12	TRBV13	.	TRBJ2-3	.	TGTGCCAGCAGCCATGGCAAAGATACGCAGTATTTT	CASSHGKDTQYF
14	TRBV19	TRBD2	TRBJ2-7	.	TGTGCCAGTAGCCGGACTAGCGGTTCCTACGAGCAGTACTTC	CASSRTSGSYEQYF
13	TRBV23-1	.	TRBJ2-5	.	TGCGCCAGCAGTCACCCCCCCGGGGAGACCCAGTACTTC	CASSHPPGETQYF
15	TRBV7-9	TRBD2	TRBJ2-7	.	TGTGCCAGCAGCTCAGACGGACTAGCGGGATCCCACCGGTACTTC	CASSSDGLAGSHRYF